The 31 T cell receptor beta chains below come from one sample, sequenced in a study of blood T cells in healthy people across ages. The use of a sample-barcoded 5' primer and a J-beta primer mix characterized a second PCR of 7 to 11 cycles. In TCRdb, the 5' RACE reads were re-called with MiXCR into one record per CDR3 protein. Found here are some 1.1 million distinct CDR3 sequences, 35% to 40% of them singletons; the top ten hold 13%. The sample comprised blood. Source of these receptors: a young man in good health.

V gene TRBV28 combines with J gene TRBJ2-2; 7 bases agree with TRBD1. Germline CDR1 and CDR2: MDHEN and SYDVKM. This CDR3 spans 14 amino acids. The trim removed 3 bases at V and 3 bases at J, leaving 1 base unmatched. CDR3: CASSFRGYTGELFF. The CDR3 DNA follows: TGTGCCAGCAGTTTCAGGGGGTACACCGGGGAGCTGTTTTTT.

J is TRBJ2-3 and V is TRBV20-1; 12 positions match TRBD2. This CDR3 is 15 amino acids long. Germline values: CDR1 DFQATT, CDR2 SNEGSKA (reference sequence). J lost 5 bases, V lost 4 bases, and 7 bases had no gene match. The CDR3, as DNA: TGCAGTGCTACCCCCCCTAGCGGGGGGGTAGATACGCAGTATTTT. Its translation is CSATPPSGGVDTQYF.

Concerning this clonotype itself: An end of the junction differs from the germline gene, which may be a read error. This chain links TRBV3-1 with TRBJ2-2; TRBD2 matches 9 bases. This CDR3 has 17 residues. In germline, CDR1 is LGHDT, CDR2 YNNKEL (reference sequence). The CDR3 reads CTSSQEGLAEGTGELFF. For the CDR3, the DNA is TGTACCAGCAGCCAAGAGGGACTAGCAGAAGGAACCGGGGAGCTGTTTTTT.

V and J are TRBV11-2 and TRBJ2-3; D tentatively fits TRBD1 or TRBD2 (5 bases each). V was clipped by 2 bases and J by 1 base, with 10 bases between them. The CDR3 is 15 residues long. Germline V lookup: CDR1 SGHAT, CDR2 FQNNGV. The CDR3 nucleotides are TGTGCCAGCAGCTTACTCAGGGACGGCACAGATACGCAGTATTTT. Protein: CASSLLRDGTDTQYF.

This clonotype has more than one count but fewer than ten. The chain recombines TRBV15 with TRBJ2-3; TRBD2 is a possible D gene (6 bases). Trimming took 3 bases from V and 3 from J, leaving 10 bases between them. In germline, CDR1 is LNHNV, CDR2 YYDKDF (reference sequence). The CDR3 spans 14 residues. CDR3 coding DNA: TGTGCCACCAGCAGGGGGGGTATAACAGATACGCAGTATTTT. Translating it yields CATSRGGITDTQYF.

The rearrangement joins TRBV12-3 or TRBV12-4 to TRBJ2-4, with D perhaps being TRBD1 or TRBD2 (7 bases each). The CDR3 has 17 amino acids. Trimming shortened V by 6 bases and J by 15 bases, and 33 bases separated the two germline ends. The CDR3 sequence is CASSQTGRGVAKNIRYF. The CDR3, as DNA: TGTGCCAGCAGCCAGACAGGGAGGGGAGTAGCCAAAAACATCCGGTACTTC.

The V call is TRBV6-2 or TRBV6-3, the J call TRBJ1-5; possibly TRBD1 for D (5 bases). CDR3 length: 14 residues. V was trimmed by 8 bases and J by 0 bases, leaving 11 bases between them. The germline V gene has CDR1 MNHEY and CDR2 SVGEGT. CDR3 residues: CASLDSYSNQPQHF. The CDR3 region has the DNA TGTGCCAGCCTCGACAGCTATAGCAATCAGCCCCAGCATTTT.

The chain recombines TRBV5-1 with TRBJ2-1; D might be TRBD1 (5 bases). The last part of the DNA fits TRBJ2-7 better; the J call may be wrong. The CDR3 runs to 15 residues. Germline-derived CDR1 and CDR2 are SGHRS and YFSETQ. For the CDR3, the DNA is TGCGCCAGCAGCTTGGACCCTGCAGGGCACAATGAGCAGTACTTC. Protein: CASSLDPAGHNEQYF.

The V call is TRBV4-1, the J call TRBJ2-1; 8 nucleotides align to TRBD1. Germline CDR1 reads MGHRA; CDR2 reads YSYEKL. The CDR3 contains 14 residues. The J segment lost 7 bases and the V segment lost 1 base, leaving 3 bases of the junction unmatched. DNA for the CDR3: TGCGCCAGCAGCCAAGTGGACAGGGCGAATGAGCAGTTCTTC. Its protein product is CASSQVDRANEQFF.

The CDR3, as DNA: TGTGCCAGCAGCCAAGATCGAGACAGGGACGAGCAGTACTTC. Its translation: CASSQDRDRDEQYF. This chain links TRBV3-1 with TRBJ2-7, with TRBD1 matching 7 bases. V shed 0 bases and J 5 bases; nucleotides not matched to a gene: 4. The CDR3 totals 14 residues. Germline V gives CDR1 LGHDT, CDR2 YNNKEL (reference sequence).

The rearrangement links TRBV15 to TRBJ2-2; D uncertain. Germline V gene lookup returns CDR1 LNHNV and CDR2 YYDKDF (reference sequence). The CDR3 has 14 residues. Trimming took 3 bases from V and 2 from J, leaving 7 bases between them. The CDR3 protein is CATSRSYNTGELFF. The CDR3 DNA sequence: TGTGCCACCAGCAGGAGCTATAACACCGGGGAGCTGTTTTTT.

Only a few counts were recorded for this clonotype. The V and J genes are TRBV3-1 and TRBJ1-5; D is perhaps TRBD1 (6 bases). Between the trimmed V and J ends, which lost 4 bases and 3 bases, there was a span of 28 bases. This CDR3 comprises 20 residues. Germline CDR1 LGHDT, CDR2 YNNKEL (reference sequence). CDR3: CASSLSGGLQGTLDNQPQHF. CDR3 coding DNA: TGTGCCAGCAGCCTATCCGGCGGGCTACAGGGTACGTTAGACAATCAGCCCCAGCATTTT.

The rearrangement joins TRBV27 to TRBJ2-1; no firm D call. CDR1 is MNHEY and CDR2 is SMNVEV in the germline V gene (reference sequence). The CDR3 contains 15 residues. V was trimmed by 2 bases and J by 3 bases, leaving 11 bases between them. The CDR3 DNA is TGTGCCAGCAGTTTAGCCCCCCCGCTCTACAATGAGCAGTTCTTC. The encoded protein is CASSLAPPLYNEQFF.

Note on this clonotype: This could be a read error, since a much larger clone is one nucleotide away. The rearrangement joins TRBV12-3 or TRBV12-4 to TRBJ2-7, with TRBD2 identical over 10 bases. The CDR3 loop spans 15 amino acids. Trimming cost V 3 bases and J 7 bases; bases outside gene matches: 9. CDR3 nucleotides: TGTGCCAGCAGTTTCTCTAGCGGGGGTTACAATGAGCAGTACTTC. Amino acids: CASSFSSGGYNEQYF.

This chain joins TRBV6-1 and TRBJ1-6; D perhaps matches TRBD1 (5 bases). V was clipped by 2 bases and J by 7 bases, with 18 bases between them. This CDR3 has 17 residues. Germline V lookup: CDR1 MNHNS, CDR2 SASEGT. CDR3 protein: CASSEPLGTGRNSPLHF. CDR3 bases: TGTGCCAGCAGTGAACCACTGGGGACGGGAAGAAATTCACCCCTCCACTTT.

CDR3 nucleotides: TGTGCCAGCAGCTTTAGACAGGGCCGCCCCTACGAGCAGTACTTC. Amino acid sequence: CASSFRQGRPYEQYF. The rearrangement joins TRBV6-2 or TRBV6-3 to TRBJ2-7; TRBD1 agrees at 7 bases. V lost 6 bases and J lost 2; bases outside the gene matches: 10. Per the germline V gene, CDR1 is MNHEY and CDR2 is SVGEGT. This CDR3 comprises 15 residues.

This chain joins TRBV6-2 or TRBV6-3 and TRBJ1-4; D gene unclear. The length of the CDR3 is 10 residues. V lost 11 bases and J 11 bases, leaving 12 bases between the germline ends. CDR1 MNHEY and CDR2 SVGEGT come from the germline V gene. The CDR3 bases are TGTGCCTCCGGAGAGGGTAAACTGTTTTTT. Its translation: CASGEGKLFF.

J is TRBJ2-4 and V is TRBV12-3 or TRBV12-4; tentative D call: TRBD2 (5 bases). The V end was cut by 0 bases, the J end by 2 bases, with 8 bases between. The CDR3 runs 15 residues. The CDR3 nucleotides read TGTGCCAGCAGTTTAGCGTCCGGGACCAAAAACATTCAGTACTTC. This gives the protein CASSLASGTKNIQYF.

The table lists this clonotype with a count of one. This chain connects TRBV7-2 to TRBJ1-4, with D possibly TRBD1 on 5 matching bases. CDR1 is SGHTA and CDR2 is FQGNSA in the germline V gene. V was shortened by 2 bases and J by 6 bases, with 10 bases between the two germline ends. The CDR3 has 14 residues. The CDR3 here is CASSLWGLDEKLFF. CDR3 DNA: TGTGCCAGCAGCTTATGGGGGTTGGATGAAAAACTGTTTTTT. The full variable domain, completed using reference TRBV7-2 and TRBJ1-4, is GAGVSQSPSNKVTEKGKDVELRCDPISGHTALYWYRQSLGQGLEFLIYFQGNSAPDKSGLPSDRFSAERTGGSVSTLTIQRTQQEDSAVYLCASSLWGLDEKLFFGSGTQLSVL.

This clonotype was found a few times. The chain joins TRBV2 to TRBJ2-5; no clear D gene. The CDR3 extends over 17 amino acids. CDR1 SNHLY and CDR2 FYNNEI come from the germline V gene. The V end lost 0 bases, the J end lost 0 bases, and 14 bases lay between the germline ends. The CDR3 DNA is TGTGCCAGCAGTGAAGCGCTTCGGAGAGGTTACCAAGAGACCCAGTACTTC. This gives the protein CASSEALRRGYQETQYF.

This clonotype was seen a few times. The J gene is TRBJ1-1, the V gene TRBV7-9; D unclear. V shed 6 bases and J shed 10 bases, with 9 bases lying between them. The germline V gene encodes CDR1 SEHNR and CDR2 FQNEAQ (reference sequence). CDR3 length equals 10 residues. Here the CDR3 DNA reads TGTGCCAGCAGACTCCTGAGAGCTTTCTTT. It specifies CASRLLRAFF.

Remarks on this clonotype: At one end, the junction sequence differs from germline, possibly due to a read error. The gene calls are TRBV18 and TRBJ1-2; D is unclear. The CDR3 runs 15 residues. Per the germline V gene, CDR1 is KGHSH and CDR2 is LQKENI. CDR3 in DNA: TGTGCCAACTCACCACCCGTGGGAACTAACTATGGCTACACCTTC. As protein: CANSPPVGTNYGYTF.

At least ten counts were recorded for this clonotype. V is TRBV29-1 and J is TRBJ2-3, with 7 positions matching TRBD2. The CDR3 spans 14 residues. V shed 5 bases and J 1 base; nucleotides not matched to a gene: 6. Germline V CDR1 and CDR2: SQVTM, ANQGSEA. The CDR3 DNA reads TGCAGCGTTCCCGGACTAGGCGGCACAGATACGCAGTATTTT. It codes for CSVPGLGGTDTQYF.

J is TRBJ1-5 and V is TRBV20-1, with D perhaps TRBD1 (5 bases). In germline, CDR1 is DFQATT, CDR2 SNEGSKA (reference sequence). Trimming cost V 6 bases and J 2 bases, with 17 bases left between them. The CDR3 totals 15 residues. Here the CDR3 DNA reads TGCAGTGCCCACGGGGACTCGGGTGGCAATCAGCCCCAGCATTTT. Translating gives CSAHGDSGGNQPQHF.

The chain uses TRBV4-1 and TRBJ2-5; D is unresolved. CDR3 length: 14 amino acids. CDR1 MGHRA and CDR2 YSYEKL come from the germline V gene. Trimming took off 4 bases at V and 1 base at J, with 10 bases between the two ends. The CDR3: CASSLQLTQETQYF. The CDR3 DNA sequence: TGCGCCAGCAGCCTCCAACTAACCCAAGAGACCCAGTACTTC.

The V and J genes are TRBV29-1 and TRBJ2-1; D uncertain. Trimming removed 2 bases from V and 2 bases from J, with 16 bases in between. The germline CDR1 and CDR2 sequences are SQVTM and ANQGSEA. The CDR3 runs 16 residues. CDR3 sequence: CSVEYRSGKAYNEQFF. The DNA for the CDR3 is TGCAGCGTTGAATATCGGTCAGGAAAGGCCTACAATGAGCAGTTCTTC.

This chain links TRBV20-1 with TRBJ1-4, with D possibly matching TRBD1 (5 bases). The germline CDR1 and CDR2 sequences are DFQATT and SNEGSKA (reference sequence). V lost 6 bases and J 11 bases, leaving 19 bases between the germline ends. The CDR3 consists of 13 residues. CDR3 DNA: TGCAGTGCGGGTCACGAACCGCGGGGGAAACTGTTTTTT. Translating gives CSAGHEPRGKLFF.

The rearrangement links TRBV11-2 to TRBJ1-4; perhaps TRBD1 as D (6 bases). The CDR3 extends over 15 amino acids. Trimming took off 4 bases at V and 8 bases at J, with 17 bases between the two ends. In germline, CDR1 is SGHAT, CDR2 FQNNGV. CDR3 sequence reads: CASSSIQGKREKLFF. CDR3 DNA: TGTGCCAGCAGCTCAATACAGGGAAAGAGAGAAAAACTGTTTTTT.

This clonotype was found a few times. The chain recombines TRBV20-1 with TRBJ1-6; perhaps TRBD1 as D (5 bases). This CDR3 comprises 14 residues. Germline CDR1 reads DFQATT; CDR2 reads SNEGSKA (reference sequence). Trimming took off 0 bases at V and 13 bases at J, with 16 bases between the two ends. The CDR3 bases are TGCAGTGCTAGAGATCAAGGGGCTTCGGGGCCCCTCCACTTT. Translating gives CSARDQGASGPLHF.

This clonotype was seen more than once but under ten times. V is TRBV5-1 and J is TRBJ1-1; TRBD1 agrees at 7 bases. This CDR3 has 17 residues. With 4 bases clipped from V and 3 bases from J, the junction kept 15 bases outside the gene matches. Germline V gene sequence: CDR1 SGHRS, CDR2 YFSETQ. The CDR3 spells CASSLTSPDRSDTEAFF. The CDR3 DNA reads TGCGCCAGCAGCCTAACAAGCCCGGACAGGAGTGACACTGAAGCTTTCTTT.

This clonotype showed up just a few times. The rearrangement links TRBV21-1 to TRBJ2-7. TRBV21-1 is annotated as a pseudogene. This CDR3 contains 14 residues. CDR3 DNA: TGTGCCAGCAGCAAGTTCCGACATCCCTACGAGCAGTACTTC. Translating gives CASSKFRHPYEQYF.